The present T cell receptor beta chain was sequenced within a study of a mutant IDH1 vaccine in newly diagnosed glioma. Looking at the study overall: Patients' prior therapy spanned radiotherapy, temozolomide, or both; most underwent both.

Notes on the study in general: Immune responses induced by the vaccine were seen in around 92% of patients, spanning multiple MHC alleles.

Time point in this sample: week 35, safety follow-up. Each dose delivered 300 ug of mutant IDH1 20-mer peptide subcutaneously with imiquimod. The vaccination schedule gave patients eight doses in weeks 1, 3, 5, 7, 11, 15, 19 and 23. Each astrocytoma in the donors was new, WHO grade 3 or 4, IDH1-mutant and ATRX-lost. Trimming pared 4 bases from V and 4 bases from J, leaving 12 bases between. Germline V gene sequence: CDR1 SGHTA, CDR2 FQGNSA. The CDR3 spans 14 residues. Assay used: immunoSEQ multiplex PCR; TCRdb lists only in-frame clones, some missing. Of around 54,000 clones listed, roughly nine tenths were seen once; the top ten hold roughly 1.5%. The table lists this clone with a few counts. Its target is not known.

This chain uses TRBV7-2 with TRBJ2-3; D is unclear. This receptor was taken from a middle-aged man with glioma. Sequencing was performed on PBMCs, taken from a glioma patient whose treatment included an IDH1 peptide vaccine. CDR3 protein: CASSSSNRADTQYF. CDR3 DNA: TGTGCCAGCAGCTCTAGTAACAGAGCAGATACGCAGTATTTT. Based on the CDR3 plus reference TRBV7-2 and TRBJ2-3, the full variable domain is GAGVSQSPSNKVTEKGKDVELRCDPISGHTALYWYRQSLGQGLEFLIYFQGNSAPDKSGLPSDRFSAERTGGSVSTLTIQRTQQEDSAVYLCASSSSNRADTQYFGPGTRLTVL.